A single sample gave rise to the 9 T cell receptor beta chains below, sequenced in a study of a mutant IDH1 vaccine in newly diagnosed glioma. Their specific antigens are unknown. Described time point: week 11, during vaccination. Topical imiquimod accompanied each vaccine dose, which consisted of 300 ug of mutant IDH1 20-mer peptide. The protocol was immunoSEQ multiplex PCR, while the TCRdb copy is restricted to in-frame clones and leaves out a portion. The sample carries approximately 36,000 clones, 75% to 90% recorded once. This material consisted of peripheral blood mononuclear cells (PBMCs), taken from a glioma patient whose treatment included an IDH1 peptide vaccine. These receptors all stem from a woman aged 30 to 39 with glioma. Some clones in this sample may be carry-over from other donors' samples.

This clone was observed a single time. This rearrangement joins TRBV5-1 to TRBJ2-3; D is perhaps TRBD1 (5 bases). Germline assignment: CDR1 SGHRS and CDR2 YFSETQ. V lost 2 bases to trimming and J lost 5 bases, with 18 bases between them. The CDR3 extends over 16 amino acids. The CDR3 bases are TGCGCCAGCAGCTTCTTTCAGGGTCATTTACAAGATACGCAGTATTTT. It codes for CASSFFQGHLQDTQYF.

V gene TRBV7-2 combines with J gene TRBJ2-3; D ambiguous. The CDR3 has 12 amino acids. The V end lost 6 bases, the J end lost 1 base, and 5 bases lay between the germline ends. From germline, CDR1 is SGHTA and CDR2 FQGNSA. The CDR3 sequence is CASSPGTDTQYF. CDR3 coding DNA: TGTGCCAGCAGTCCTGGCACAGATACGCAGTATTTT.

This clone was found once. The chain links TRBV10-1 to TRBJ2-3; D is uncertain. This CDR3 region has 12 residues. Trimming pared 0 bases from V and 5 bases from J, leaving 3 bases between. The germline V gene has CDR1 WNHNN and CDR2 SYGVQD (reference sequence). The CDR3 region is CASSESIDTQYF. The CDR3 DNA follows: TGCGCCAGCAGTGAGTCTATAGATACGCAGTATTTT.

The CDR3 DNA reads TGCGCCAGCAGCCGTGGGGGGGCCCAAGAGACCCAGTACTTC. It yields the protein CASSRGGAQETQYF. The rearrangement joins TRBV5-1 to TRBJ2-5, with D maybe TRBD2 (7 bases). CDR1 and CDR2 (germline): SGHRS, YFSETQ. This CDR3 is 14 amino acids long. V lost 4 bases, J lost 1 base, and 11 bases lay in between.

The CDR3 protein is CATRPRRGSGNTIYF. The DNA for the CDR3 is TGTGCCACTCGCCCCCGGAGAGGGTCTGGAAACACCATATATTTT. V is TRBV19 and J is TRBJ1-3; no definite D call. Germline V CDR1 and CDR2: LNHDA, SQIVND (reference sequence). The CDR3 contains 15 residues. Trimming took off 10 bases at V and 1 base at J, with 17 bases between the two ends. Full variable domain (outside the CDR3, taken from reference TRBV19 and TRBJ1-3): DGGITQSPKYLFRKEGQNVTLSCEQNLNHDAMYWYRQDPGQGLRLIYYSQIVNDFQKGDIAEGYSVSREKKESFPLTVTSAQKNPTAFYLCATRPRRGSGNTIYFGEGSWLTVV.

This rearrangement joins TRBV1 to TRBJ2-1. TRBV1 is a known pseudogene. The CDR3 covers 16 residues. The CDR3 spells CTSSQGVRAYYNEQFF. CDR3 nucleotide sequence: TGCACCAGCAGCCAAGGAGTAAGGGCCTATTACAATGAGCAGTTCTTC.

Here the CDR3 reads CASRLTGGFFAFF. The CDR3 DNA follows: TGTGCCAGCAGACTTACAGGGGGCTTCTTCGCTTTCTTT. The chain couples TRBV28 to TRBJ1-1; 9 nucleotides align to TRBD1. Germline-derived CDR1 and CDR2 are MDHEN and SYDVKM. V shed 6 bases, J shed 11 bases, and the junction held 10 bases outside the gene matches. The CDR3 is 13 amino acids.

V usage is TRBV19 and J usage is TRBJ1-4, with 10 bases that match TRBD1. CDR3 length: 16 residues. Per the germline V gene, CDR1 is LNHDA and CDR2 is SQIVND (reference sequence). V lost 4 bases, J lost 4 bases, and 6 bases stayed unmatched. CDR3 residues: CASSTRGQGINEKLFF. The CDR3 DNA reads as TGTGCCAGTAGTACACGGGGACAGGGGATTAATGAAAAACTGTTTTTT.

The chain has TRBV19 and TRBJ1-5; D is ambiguous. CDR3 length: 15 residues. The V and J ends lost 3 bases and 2 bases respectively, with 11 bases between them. CDR1 LNHDA and CDR2 SQIVND come from the germline V gene (reference sequence). Written as DNA, the CDR3 is TGTGCCAGTAGTATTGGGCAGGCAGGCAATCAGCCCCAGCATTTT. This translates into CASSIGQAGNQPQHF.